This record looks at one TCR beta chain sequence and its context. Its antigen remains unknown. It was the approximately 120-subject validation cohort, separate from the roughly 700-subject first cohort, to which the donors belonged. Profiled with immunoSEQ multiplex PCR; TCRdb holds only in-frame clones, not every one. The sample contains 55,000 to 70,000 clones, about 93% of which appear only once. The data were obtained in a study of cytomegalovirus exposure and HLA in healthy donors. General study points: Most TCRs appeared rarely, but some public TCRs recurred in many donors. Three chains linked to CMV were shown in vitro to be specific for CMV antigens. Cytomegalovirus-associated TCR beta chains were listed, numbering some 150.

The sequenced material came from PBMCs. The clonotype was recovered from a man aged 18 to 30 in good health and CMV-seronegative.

In DNA form, the CDR3 reads TGTGCCAGCAGCTTAGAAGCGGGCATTCATTACGAGCAGTACTTC. Translated: CASSLEAGIHYEQYF. The V call is TRBV7-2, the J call TRBJ2-7; a weak D match, TRBD2 (6 bases). The CDR3 totals 15 residues. Trimming took off 1 base at V and 4 bases at J, with 14 bases between the two ends. Per germline, CDR1 SGHTA and CDR2 FQGNSA.